There are a few counts of the clone carrying this T cell receptor beta chain. Its antigen is currently unknown. Germline V gene data show CDR1 as SGHRS and CDR2 as YFSETQ. The CDR3 loop spans 13 amino acids. Trimming shortened V by 0 bases and J by 8 bases, and 11 bases separated the two germline ends. This record belongs to a study of cytomegalovirus exposure and HLA in healthy donors. Study-level findings and limits: TCR beta V- and J-gene trimming, according to a later analysis, was linked to a missense DCLRE1C variant. Common viral pathogens (according to a later analysis) appeared linked to several of the most significant clusters.

PCR was performed using 60 Vbeta and 13 Jbeta primers. Clones were sequenced by immunoSEQ multiplex PCR, and TCRdb holds only the in-frame ones, with some missing. The table includes approximately 190,000 clones, 10% to 15% detected once. Material: PBMCs. This rearrangement joins TRBV5-1 to TRBJ1-2; D unclear. The clonotype comes from a man aged 50 to 59 in good health and CMV-seropositive. This CDR3 reads CASSLAGNGGYTF. In DNA, the CDR3 is TGCGCCAGCAGCTTGGCGGGAAACGGGGGCTACACCTTC.